This TCR beta chain was sequenced for a study of persistence of HIV-infected CD4 T cells. As for the study in general: Median time on suppressive ART was 8 years. Overall study results and limits: Proviral oligoclonality tracked with TCR oligoclonality within the same sorted cells.

With V trimmed by 5 bases and J by 0 bases, 4 bases remained unmatched. CDR1 is LNHDA, CDR2 SQIVND, per germline (reference sequence). The CDR3 covers 15 residues. Sequencing used immunoSEQ version 4 in survey mode. Profiled with immunoSEQ multiplex PCR; TCRdb holds only in-frame clones, not every one. The sample lists some 30,000 clones, around 73% occurring once. This clone was detected a few times. Its antigen is unknown. Cells were stimulated with CMV-infected fibroblast lysates at approximately 10 ug/mL. Sorted nonresponding memory CD4+ T cells were CD40L-negative, CD69-negative, CD45RO-high. Adults with HIV-1 started suppressive ART while chronically infected.

This chain joins TRBV19 and TRBJ1-1; 9 bases line up with TRBD1. Sequencing was performed on CD4+ T cells sorted from PBMCs after roughly 18-hour stimulation, taken from a patient who received antiretroviral therapy. This sequence was found in an adult woman with HIV who was CMV-seropositive. The CDR3 protein is CASSPTGGLNTEAFF. The CDR3 DNA follows: TGTGCCAGTAGTCCGACAGGGGGTTTGAACACTGAAGCTTTCTTT.